The TCR beta chain described here comes from a study of blood T cells in healthy people across ages. The CDR3 loop spans 16 amino acids. Germline V CDR1 and CDR2: SGDLS, YYNGEE. About this clonotype itself: Its antigen remains unknown.

General observations from the study: Higher diversity, along with more naive CD4+ cells, distinguished long-lived donors from aged donors. Since the PBMCs were unsorted, naive and antigen-experienced cells could not be conclusively compared.

Through a sample-barcoded 5' primer and a J-beta primer mix, a second PCR was run for roughly 6 to 12 cycles. TCRdb reprocessed the 5' RACE reads via MiXCR and lists one record per CDR3 protein. The table has fewer than 800,000 distinct CDR3 sequences, 49% seen once. The TCR sequence derives from a woman aged 60-75 years in good health. This chain links TRBV9 with TRBJ2-1; 12 bases map to TRBD2. The J call is doubtful: the DNA matches TRBJ2-7 better. Sequenced: blood. The CDR3 DNA follows: TGTGCCAGCAGCCCACGACTAGCGGGAGCCTACAATGAGCAGTACTTC. Residues: CASSPRLAGAYNEQYF.